The rows below give T cell receptor beta chains drawn from one sample of a study of blood T cell repertoires in COVID-19. Clones were sequenced by immunoSEQ multiplex PCR, and TCRdb holds only the in-frame ones, with some missing. The table has some 200,000 clones, about nine tenths seen once; the top ten hold about 5%. The sequencing input was peripheral blood. These receptors were taken from a woman aged 35 to 49 with acute or convalescent COVID-19. CDR3s include the opening cysteine and the closing phenylalanine or tryptophan. The D gene is left open where the match is weak. The size of a clone is reported for some rows only, either as once, few or many, or as a class for expanded clones.

clone_size j_call d_call v_call cdr3_nt cdr3_aa
NA TRBJ1-2 NA TRBV28 TGTGCCAGCAGTGCCCCCCCCCTACTATATGGCTACACCTTC CASSAPPLLYGYTF
once TRBJ1-3 TRBD1 TRBV6-5 TGTGCCAGCAGGCCCGACAGGGGGCGAGGAAACACCATATATTTT CASRPDRGRGNTIYF
NA TRBJ1-4 NA TRBV7-2 TGTGCCAGCAGCTTCCAAGGAGGGAAGGAAAAACTGTTTTTT CASSFQGGKEKLFF
NA TRBJ1-1 NA TRBV27 TGTGCCAGCAGTTTACGGGGATTAAAGACTGAAGCTTTCTTT CASSLRGLKTEAFF
NA TRBJ2-5 NA TRBV12-5 TGTGCTAGTGGTTTGGTAAAGTCGGGTCTAACGGCAGAGACCCAGTACTTC CASGLVKSGLTAETQYF
NA TRBJ2-3 TRBD2 TRBV30 TGTGCCTGGAGCTGGGGCGGGGGGACAAAGTCTACCGGCACAGATACGCAGTATTTT CAWSWGGGTKSTGTDTQYF
few TRBJ1-2 NA TRBV19 TGTGCCAGTAGTATAGATGGGACAAGTTCCTACACCTTC CASSIDGTSSYTF
once TRBJ2-2 TRBD1 TRBV5-4 TGTGCCAGCAGCTTGAGGGGGCCGGACACCGGGGAGCTGTTTTTT CASSLRGPDTGELFF
NA TRBJ1-1 NA TRBV18 TGTGCCAGCTCACCTTCACAGCCACCCGCTGAAGCTTTCTTT CASSPSQPPAEAFF
NA TRBJ2-1 TRBD1 TRBV4-1 TGCGCCAGCAGCCAGGGACCGGGACAGCCCTACAATGAGCAGTTCTTC CASSQGPGQPYNEQFF
NA TRBJ2-1 TRBD2 TRBV5-1 TGCGCCAGCAGCTTGGTTTCTGGGGAGGCCCGGACGGGGGGGCCAAGTGAGCAGTTCTTC CASSLVSGEARTGGPSEQFF
NA TRBJ2-3 TRBD2 TRBV4-1 TGCGCCAGCAGCCCCGGAGCTAGCGGGGCTCGCACAGATACGCAGTATTTT CASSPGASGARTDTQYF
once TRBJ1-5 TRBD1 TRBV25-1 TGTGCCATCCTACAGGGGGAGGGAAGCAATCAGCCCCAGCATTTT CAILQGEGSNQPQHF
NA TRBJ1-1 NA TRBV7-9 TGTGCCAGCAGCTTAAAGGTGTCAGCGGGAGATACTGAAGCTTTCTTT CASSLKVSAGDTEAFF
NA TRBJ2-2 TRBD1 TRBV19 TGTGCCAGTAGTAACAGGGGTGGGGCCGGGGAGCTGTTTTTT CASSNRGGAGELFF
NA TRBJ2-2 TRBD2 TRBV2 TGTGCCAGCACAACTAGCGAAGGCGGGGAGCTGTTTTTT CASTTSEGGELFF
NA TRBJ2-3 NA TRBV5-1 TGCGCCAGCAGCTTGGCAGGGGCTAGCACAGATACGCAGTATTTT CASSLAGASTDTQYF
NA TRBJ1-5 NA TRBV6-5 TGTGCCAGCAGGACAGTCTTCAATCAGCCCCAGCATTTT CASRTVFNQPQHF
NA TRBJ2-2 TRBD1 TRBV13 TGTGCCAGCAGCTGGCCGACAGGGTCCAACACCGGGGAGCTGTTTTTT CASSWPTGSNTGELFF
few TRBJ2-2 NA TRBV5-1 TGCGCCAGCAGCTTTCGGGACACGAGACTTCTAACCGGGGAGCTGTTTTTT CASSFRDTRLLTGELFF
once TRBJ1-1 NA TRBV11-2 TGTGCCAGCAGCTTAGACCGGAGCACTGAAGCTTTCTTT CASSLDRSTEAFF
once TRBJ2-2 TRBD2 TRBV6-2/TRBV6-3 TGTGCCAGCAGCCAGATCCTAGCGGGGGGCCGCGACGGGGAGCTGTTTTTT CASSQILAGGRDGELFF
NA TRBJ1-2 TRBD1 TRBV2 TGTGCCAGCAGTGAAACAGGGGGGTTTTACTATGGCTACACCTTC CASSETGGFYYGYTF
NA TRBJ1-2 TRBD1 TRBV2 TGTGCCAGCAGTAGGGTTGGGACAGGCACTAACTATGGCTACACCTTC CASSRVGTGTNYGYTF
NA TRBJ1-2 TRBD1 TRBV2 TGTGCCAGCAGTCCCACAGGGGGAAGTTACTATGGCTACACCTTC CASSPTGGSYYGYTF
NA TRBJ2-2 NA TRBV12-3/TRBV12-4 TGTGCCAGCAGTTTAGGGGGAGACGGGGAGCTGTTTTTT CASSLGGDGELFF
NA TRBJ1-1 NA TRBV5-1 TGCGCCAGCAGCACGGACATGAGTGAAGCTTTCTTT CASSTDMSEAFF
once TRBJ1-2 NA TRBV6-4 TGTGCCAGCAGTGACTTTGGGAGGGCCGGTGGCTATGGCTACACCTTC CASSDFGRAGGYGYTF
NA TRBJ1-5 NA TRBV13 TGTGCCAGCAGCTCCGGCGGTCAGCCCCAGCATTTT CASSSGGQPQHF
NA TRBJ2-2 TRBD2 TRBV19 TGTGCCAGTAGTATGTCCAGCGGGGCTAACACCGGGGAGCTGTTTTTT CASSMSSGANTGELFF
NA TRBJ1-5 TRBD1 TRBV6-1 TGTGCCAGCAGTGAAGGGACAGGGCCGCCGCCCCAGCATTTT CASSEGTGPPPQHF
once TRBJ1-2 NA TRBV19 TGTGCCAGTTCCCGTACAACAGGGTATTATTCTGGCTACACCTTC CASSRTTGYYSGYTF
NA TRBJ1-1 NA TRBV5-1 TGCGCCAGCAGCTTTCGCGGTAACACTGAAGCTTTCTTT CASSFRGNTEAFF
NA TRBJ1-1 TRBD1 TRBV19 TGTGCCAGTAGGCCCGGGGACAGGGGGCTGAACACTGAAGCTTTCTTT CASRPGDRGLNTEAFF
few TRBJ1-4 TRBD1 TRBV6-5 TGTGCCAGCAGGTTCGGACAGGGCAAGGAAAAACTGTTTTTT CASRFGQGKEKLFF
NA TRBJ2-5 NA TRBV4-1 TGCGCCAGCAGCCAAGTAGTTCGCGCAGAGACCCAGTACTTC CASSQVVRAETQYF
NA TRBJ1-5 NA TRBV7-9 TGTGCCAGCAGCTTAGCGTTGGAGGGGTGGCAGCCCCAGCATTTT CASSLALEGWQPQHF
NA TRBJ1-5 TRBD1 TRBV10-3 TGTGCCATCAGTGAGCAGGGACAGGCTGGGGAGCCCCAGCATTTT CAISEQGQAGEPQHF
NA TRBJ1-2 TRBD1 TRBV27 TGTGCCAGCAGTTTCCAGGGGGGTAACTATGGCTACACCTTC CASSFQGGNYGYTF
NA TRBJ2-3 NA TRBV9 TGTGCCAGCAGCTCCCCCTATACGGGGGAAGCCACAGATACGCAGTATTTT CASSSPYTGEATDTQYF
NA TRBJ1-2 NA TRBV7-6 TGTGCCAGCAGCTTAGGAGGAGCCGGGGGCTACACCTTC CASSLGGAGGYTF
once TRBJ1-3 TRBD1 TRBV4-1 TGCGCCAGCAGCCAACCAATTGGGGACAGGGGGGGGTCCTCTGGAAACACCATATATTTT CASSQPIGDRGGSSGNTIYF
NA TRBJ2-3 TRBD2 TRBV19 TGTGCCAGTAAACTAGCGGGGGGCCGGCCCACAGATACGCAGTATTTT CASKLAGGRPTDTQYF
NA TRBJ2-3 NA TRBV7-2 TGTGCCAGCAGCGGGTGGGAGAGGACGCAGTATTTT CASSGWERTQYF
NA TRBJ1-5 TRBD1 TRBV6-6 TGTGCCAGCAGTCCCACCCCCGACAGGGGGCTATTTGCCCAGCATTTT CASSPTPDRGLFAQHF
NA TRBJ1-3 NA TRBV18 TGTGCCAGCTCACCAAGTTTCAGGGGCTCTGGAAACACCATATATTTT CASSPSFRGSGNTIYF
NA TRBJ2-1 TRBD2 TRBV2 TGTGCCAGCAGTGAAGCCCTAGCGGGGGGTCGCAATGAGCAGTTCTTC CASSEALAGGRNEQFF
NA TRBJ1-1 NA TRBV30 TGTGCCTCAAATCAGGTCCTGAACACTGAAGCTTTCTTT CASNQVLNTEAFF
NA TRBJ1-4 NA TRBV5-1 TGCGCCAGCAGCCAGGATAGTTCTAATGAAAAACTGTTTTTT CASSQDSSNEKLFF
NA TRBJ1-3 NA TRBV4-1 TGCGCCAGCAGCCAAGACCTAAACACCATATATTTT CASSQDLNTIYF
NA TRBJ2-2 NA TRBV5-1 TGCGCCAGCAGCGCGGGAAGAGGCACCGGGGAGCTGTTTTTT CASSAGRGTGELFF
NA TRBJ1-1 NA TRBV5-4 TGTGCCAGCAGCTGGGCAGGGAACACTGAAGCTTTCTTT CASSWAGNTEAFF
NA TRBJ1-2 TRBD1 TRBV5-5 TGTGCCAGCAGCCTGGGACAGGGGGTGAACTATGGCTACACCTTC CASSLGQGVNYGYTF
NA TRBJ2-1 TRBD2 TRBV13 TGTGCCAGCAGCGTACGACTAGCGGGGGCCCCCCGAGAGCAGTTCTTC CASSVRLAGAPREQFF
NA TRBJ2-6 TRBD1 TRBV29-1 TGCAGCGTTGGACAGGGTCGATTGGGTGGGGCCAACGTCCTGACTTTC CSVGQGRLGGANVLTF